A selection of T cell receptor beta chains follows, all from one sample in a study of tumor-infiltrating lymphocytes in primary liver carcinoma. MiXCR, applied by TCRdb to the multiplex PCR reads, yields one record per CDR3 protein. The table has just under 95,000 distinct CDR3 sequences, 55% to 75% seen once. Sequencing used tumor-adjacent normal liver tissue. The receptor source for this set is a man between 40 and 49 years old with primary liver carcinoma and hepatitis B virus infection. The CDR3 runs from the conserved cysteine through the conserved F or W. The D gene is left open where the match is weak. Clone size is given for some rows only: seen once, a few or many times, or a class if the clone is expanded.

clone_size d_call j_call v_call cdr3_aa cdr3_nt
many - TRBJ1-1 TRBV13 CASSLTLNTEAFF TGTGCCAGCAGCTTAACCTTGAACACTGAAGCTTTCTTT
- TRBD1 TRBJ1-2 TRBV7-8 CASSWWTGKHYGYTF TGTGCCAGCAGCTGGTGGACAGGGAAACACTATGGCTACACCTTC
- TRBD1 TRBJ2-3 TRBV29-1 CSVKEGAGDTQYF TGCAGCGTTAAAGAGGGGGCTGGAGATACGCAGTATTTT
- - TRBJ2-7 TRBV6-2/TRBV6-3 CASSDGARAYSHEQYF TGTGCCAGCAGCGACGGCGCCAGGGCCTACTCCCACGAGCAGTACTTC
- TRBD2 TRBJ2-1 TRBV6-5 CASSYVGTGGPVETQFF TGTGCCAGCAGTTACGTAGGGACGGGAGGGCCTGTGGAGACCCAGTTCTTC
- TRBD2 TRBJ2-1 TRBV11-2 CASSPESGSANKQFF TGTGCCAGCAGCCCCGAGAGCGGGAGCGCCAATAAGCAGTTCTTC
- - TRBJ2-1 TRBV6-6 CASSPDSWAELFF TGTGCCAGCAGCCCCGATTCTTGGGCCGAGCTGTTCTTC
- - TRBJ2-2 TRBV6-1 CASVAGRHTWELFF TGTGCCAGCGTGGCGGGGAGACACACCTGGGAGCTGTTTTTT
- - TRBJ2-7 TRBV11-2 CVSTLGPTRDYEQYF TGTGTCAGCACCTTAGGACCGACTAGGGACTACGAGCAGTACTTC
many - TRBJ2-3 TRBV12-3/TRBV12-4 CASSLGERDTQYF TGTGCCAGCAGTTTAGGCGAGCGAGATACGCAGTATTTT
- TRBD1 TRBJ2-7 TRBV6-5 CASSTGTGGTHGQYF TGTGCGAGCAGCACCGGGACAGGGGGTACCCACGGGCAGTACTTC
medium-sized TRBD1 TRBJ1-4 TRBV11-2 CASSPGTGGFEKLFF TGTGCCAGCAGCCCCGGGACAGGGGGCTTTGAAAAACTGTTTTTT
many - TRBJ2-1 TRBV4-1 CASSQGENGVTQFF TGCGCCAGCAGCCAAGGAGAAAACGGGGTAACGCAGTTCTTC
- - TRBJ2-7 TRBV4-1 CVSSQGPGDSYNEQYF TGCGTCAGCAGCCAAGGCCCCGGGGACTCCTACAATGAGCAGTACTTC
many TRBD1 TRBJ1-2 TRBV6-5 CASSTGTVADGYTF TGTGCCAGCAGCACCGGGACAGTGGCCGACGGCTACACCTTC
once TRBD1 TRBJ2-1 TRBV5-1 CASSLDRGNNDQFF TGCGCCAGCAGCCTTGACAGGGGAAACAATGATCAGTTCTTC
many TRBD1 TRBJ2-4 TRBV10-3 CAISANPGQGFPSAKNIQYF TGTGCCATCAGTGCGAATCCGGGACAGGGCTTTCCTAGCGCCAAAAACATTCAGTACTTC
- TRBD2 TRBJ2-3 TRBV27 CASSLLASGSTDTQYF TGTGCCAGCAGTTTACTTGCTAGCGGTAGCACAGATACGCAGTATTTT
many - TRBJ2-1 TRBV29-1 CSVGTSKGEQFF TGCAGCGTTGGAACTAGCAAGGGTGAGCAGTTCTTC
once - TRBJ2-1 TRBV15 CATSRKGSGYYNEQSF TGTGCCACCAGCAGGAAAGGAAGCGGGTATTATAATGAGCAGTCCTTC
- TRBD2 TRBJ2-1 TRBV4-2 CASSQSELAELPYEQFF TGTGCTAGCAGCCAAAGTGAACTAGCGGAGCTCCCCTATGAGCAGTTCTTC
- TRBD2 TRBJ2-5 TRBV6-1 CASSVPLAGETQYF TGTGCCAGCAGTGTTCCACTAGCGGGTGAGACCCAGTACTTC
- TRBD2 TRBJ2-1 TRBV4-1 CASSPLITSGSGNEQLF TGCGCCAGCAGCCCTCTGATAACTAGCGGGAGCGGAAATGAGCAGCTCTTC
- TRBD2 TRBJ2-3 TRBV11-2 CASSLESGRGRQDAQCF TGTGCCAGCAGCTTAGAGAGCGGGAGGGGCCGTCAAGATGCGCAATGTTTT
once - TRBJ1-5 TRBV6-5 CASSPQTPFYSNQPQHF TGTGCCAGCAGTCCACAAACCCCTTTCTATAGCAATCAGCCCCAACATTTT
few - TRBJ2-7 TRBV5-1 CASSLGGIGPYEQYF TGCGCCAGCAGCTTGGGTGGAATAGGCCCCTACGAGCAGTACTTC
- - TRBJ2-3 TRBV30 CVCPAGGLSTDTQYF TGTGTCTGCCCCGCAGGGGGGCTTAGTACAGATACGCAGTATTTT
- - TRBJ2-2 TRBV4-2 CASSQFYGGPNTGELFF TGTGCCAGCAGCCAATTTTACGGCGGCCCGAACACCGGGGAGCTGTTTTTT
- TRBD1 TRBJ2-7 TRBV20-1 CSARDSGTGDEQYF TGCAGTGCTAGAGATTCCGGGACAGGGGATGAGCAGTACTTC
- TRBD2 TRBJ2-2 TRBV11-2 CASSYRGLAGVKTGELFF TGTGCCAGCAGCTACCGGGGACTAGCGGGAGTGAAGACCGGGGAACTGTTTTTT
- TRBD2 TRBJ2-2 TRBV11-2 CVSSSRLAGGPIGVLFF TGTGTCAGCAGCTCCCGTTTAGCGGGAGGGCCGATCGGGGTTCTGTTTTTT
once TRBD1 TRBJ1-3 TRBV5-1 CASGTGIDGSTIYF TGCGCCAGCGGGACAGGGATCGATGGAAGCACCATATATTTT
few TRBD1 TRBJ2-7 TRBV12-3/TRBV12-4 CASSQGQGVYEQYF TGTGCCAGCAGTCAGGGACAGGGTGTCTACGAGCAGTACTTC
many TRBD2 TRBJ2-3 TRBV5-4 CASSFSGSLTDTQYF TGTGCCAGCAGCTTTAGCGGGAGTCTCACAGATACGCAGTATTTT
- TRBD2 TRBJ2-5 TRBV6-5 CASGSGLAGGPQEAQYF TGTGCCAGCGGTTCCGGACTAGCGGGAGGTCCCCAAGAGGCCCAGTACTTC
- TRBD2 TRBJ2-1 TRBV6-1 CANIALAGLHNEQFF TGTGCCAATATTGCACTAGCGGGCCTGCACAATGAGCAGTTCTTC
many - TRBJ1-1 TRBV6-5 CASARDSSTTEAFF TGTGCCAGCGCTCGGGATTCCTCGACCACTGAAGCTTTCTTT
- - TRBJ2-5 TRBV29-1 CTVLSWTEQETQYF TGCACCGTCCTCTCCTGGACAGAACAAGAGACCCAGTACTTC
- TRBD1 TRBJ2-3 TRBV11-2 CASSLGPFTGVATDTQYF TGTGCCAGCAGCTTAGGCCCTTTCACAGGGGTCGCCACAGATACACAGTATTTT
once - TRBJ2-7 TRBV30 CAWSTDSSYEQYF TGTGCCTGGAGTACGGACAGCAGCTACGAGCAGTACTTC
- - TRBJ1-4 TRBV7-6 CASSSHIGKLFF TGTGCCAGCAGCTCACATATTGGGAAACTGTTTTTT
few - TRBJ1-1 TRBV20-1 CSAEMNTEAFF TGCAGTGCCGAGATGAACACTGAAGCTTTCTTT
- TRBD2 TRBJ2-1 TRBV11-3 CASSLSGTSGRGKRFF TGTGCTAGCAGCCTATCAGGGACTAGCGGGAGAGGTAAGCGGTTCTTC
- - TRBJ2-1 TRBV6-1 CATSDDVAGGSYNEQFF TGTGCCACCAGTGACGACGTAGCTGGAGGGTCATACAATGAGCAGTTCTTC
- TRBD2 TRBJ2-5 TRBV11-2 CASSRRLAGDQETQYF TGTGCCAGCAGCCGCAGACTAGCAGGAGATCAAGAGACCCAGTACTTT